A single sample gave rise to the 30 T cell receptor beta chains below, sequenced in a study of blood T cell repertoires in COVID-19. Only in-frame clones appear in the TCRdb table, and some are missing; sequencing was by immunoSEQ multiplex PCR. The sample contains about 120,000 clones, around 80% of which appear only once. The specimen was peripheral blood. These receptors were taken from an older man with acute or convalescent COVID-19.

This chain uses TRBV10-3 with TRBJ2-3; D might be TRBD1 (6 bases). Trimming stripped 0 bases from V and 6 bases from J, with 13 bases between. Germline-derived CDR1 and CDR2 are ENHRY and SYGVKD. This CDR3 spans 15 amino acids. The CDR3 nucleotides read TGTGCCATCAGTGAGTCGAAAGGGGGTCTCGATACGCAGTATTTT. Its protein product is CAISESKGGLDTQYF.

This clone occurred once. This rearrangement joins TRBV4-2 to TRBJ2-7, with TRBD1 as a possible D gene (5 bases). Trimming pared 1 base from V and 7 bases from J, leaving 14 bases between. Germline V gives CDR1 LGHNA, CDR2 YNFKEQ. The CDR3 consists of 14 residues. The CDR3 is CASSQAEGAVEQYF. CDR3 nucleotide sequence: TGTGCCAGCAGCCAAGCGGAAGGGGCGGTTGAGCAGTACTTC.

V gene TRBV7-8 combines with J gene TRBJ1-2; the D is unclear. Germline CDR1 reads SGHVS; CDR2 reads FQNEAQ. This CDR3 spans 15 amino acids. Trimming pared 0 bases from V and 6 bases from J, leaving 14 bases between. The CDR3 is CASSLAEAGYHGYTF. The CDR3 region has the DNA TGTGCCAGCAGCTTAGCAGAGGCTGGGTATCATGGCTACACCTTC.

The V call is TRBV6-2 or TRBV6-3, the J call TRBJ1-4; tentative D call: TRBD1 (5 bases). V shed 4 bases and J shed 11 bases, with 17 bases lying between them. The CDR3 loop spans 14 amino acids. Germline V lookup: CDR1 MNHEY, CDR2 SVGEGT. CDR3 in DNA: TGTGCCAGCAGTTCGCAGGGCAAAGGCAAGAAACTGTTTTTT. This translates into CASSSQGKGKKLFF.

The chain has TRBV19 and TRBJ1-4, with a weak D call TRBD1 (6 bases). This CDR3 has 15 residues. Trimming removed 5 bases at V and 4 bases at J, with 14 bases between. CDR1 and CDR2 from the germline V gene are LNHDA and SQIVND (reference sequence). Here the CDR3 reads CASSATGVGNEKLFF. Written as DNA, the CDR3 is TGTGCCAGTAGTGCGACAGGTGTTGGTAATGAAAAACTGTTTTTT.

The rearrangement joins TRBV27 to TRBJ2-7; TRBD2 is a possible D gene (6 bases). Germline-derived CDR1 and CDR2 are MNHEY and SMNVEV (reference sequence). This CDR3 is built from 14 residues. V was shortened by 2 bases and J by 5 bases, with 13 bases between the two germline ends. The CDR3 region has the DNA TGTGCCAGCAGTTTAGTGGGGGGTAGGGACGAGCAGTACTTC. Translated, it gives CASSLVGGRDEQYF.

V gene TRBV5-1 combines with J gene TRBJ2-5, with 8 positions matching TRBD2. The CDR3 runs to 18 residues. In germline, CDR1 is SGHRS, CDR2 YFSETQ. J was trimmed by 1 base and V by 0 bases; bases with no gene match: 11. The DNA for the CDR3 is TGCGCCAGCAGCTTGGGGCTAGTCGGCGGGAGGACCCAAGAGACCCAGTACTTC. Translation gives CASSLGLVGGRTQETQYF.

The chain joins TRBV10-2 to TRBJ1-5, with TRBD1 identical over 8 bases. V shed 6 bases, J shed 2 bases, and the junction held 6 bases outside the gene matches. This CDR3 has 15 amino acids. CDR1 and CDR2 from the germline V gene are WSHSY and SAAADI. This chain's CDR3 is CASRVGQGGNQPQHF. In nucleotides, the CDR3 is TGCGCCAGCAGAGTCGGACAGGGCGGCAATCAGCCCCAGCATTTT.

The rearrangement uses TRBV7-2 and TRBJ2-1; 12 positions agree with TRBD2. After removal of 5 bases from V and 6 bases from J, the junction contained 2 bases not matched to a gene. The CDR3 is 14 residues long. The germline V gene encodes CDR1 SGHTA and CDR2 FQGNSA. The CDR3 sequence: CASSRTSGTNEQFF. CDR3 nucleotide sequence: TGTGCCAGCAGCCGGACTAGCGGGACCAATGAGCAGTTCTTC.

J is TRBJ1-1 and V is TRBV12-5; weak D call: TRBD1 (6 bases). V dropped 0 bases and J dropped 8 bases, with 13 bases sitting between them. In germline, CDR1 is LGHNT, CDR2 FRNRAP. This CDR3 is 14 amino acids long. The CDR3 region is CASGLVGWGQEAFF. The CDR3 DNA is TGTGCTAGTGGTTTGGTAGGATGGGGACAAGAAGCTTTCTTT.

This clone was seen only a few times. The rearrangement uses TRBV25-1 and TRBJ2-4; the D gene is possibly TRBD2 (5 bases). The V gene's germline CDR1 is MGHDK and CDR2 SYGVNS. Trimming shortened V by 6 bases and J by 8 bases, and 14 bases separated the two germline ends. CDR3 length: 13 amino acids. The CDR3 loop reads CASRNSPGDIQYF. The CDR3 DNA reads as TGTGCCAGCAGGAACTCACCCGGGGACATTCAGTACTTC.

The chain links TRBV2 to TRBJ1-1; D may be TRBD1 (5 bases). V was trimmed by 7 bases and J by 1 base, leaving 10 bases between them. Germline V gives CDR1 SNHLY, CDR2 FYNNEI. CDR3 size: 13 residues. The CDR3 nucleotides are TGTGCCAGCACCCCCCAGGGGAACACTGAAGCTTTCTTT. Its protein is CASTPQGNTEAFF.

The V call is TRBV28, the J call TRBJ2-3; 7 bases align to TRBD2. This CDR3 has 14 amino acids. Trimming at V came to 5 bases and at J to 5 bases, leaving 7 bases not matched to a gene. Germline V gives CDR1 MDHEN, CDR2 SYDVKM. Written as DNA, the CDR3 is TGTGCCAGCAGTCGGCTAGCGGTCCGAGATACGCAGTATTTT. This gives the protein CASSRLAVRDTQYF.

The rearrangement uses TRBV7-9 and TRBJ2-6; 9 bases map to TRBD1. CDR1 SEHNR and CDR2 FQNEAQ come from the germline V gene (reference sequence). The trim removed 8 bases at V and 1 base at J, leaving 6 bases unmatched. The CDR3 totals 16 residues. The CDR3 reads CASPGTGRSGANVLTF. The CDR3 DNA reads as TGTGCCAGCCCCGGGACAGGGAGGTCTGGGGCCAACGTCCTGACTTTC.

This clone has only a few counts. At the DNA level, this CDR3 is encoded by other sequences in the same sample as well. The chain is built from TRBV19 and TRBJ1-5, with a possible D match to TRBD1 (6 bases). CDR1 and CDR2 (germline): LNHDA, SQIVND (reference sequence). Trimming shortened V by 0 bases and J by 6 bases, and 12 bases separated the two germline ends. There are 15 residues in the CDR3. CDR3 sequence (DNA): TGTGCCAGTAGTATAGACGGAGTAGGGGGTCAGCCCCAGCATTTT. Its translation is CASSIDGVGGQPQHF.

The CDR3 DNA is TGTGCCTGGAGTCAAACAGGGGGCAGGGAGACCCAGTACTTC. Residues: CAWSQTGGRETQYF. The chain combines TRBV30 with TRBJ2-5, with 9 bases that match TRBD1. CDR3 length: 14 residues. V lost 2 bases and J lost 5; bases outside the gene matches: 6. In germline, CDR1 is GTSNPN, CDR2 SVGIG (reference sequence).

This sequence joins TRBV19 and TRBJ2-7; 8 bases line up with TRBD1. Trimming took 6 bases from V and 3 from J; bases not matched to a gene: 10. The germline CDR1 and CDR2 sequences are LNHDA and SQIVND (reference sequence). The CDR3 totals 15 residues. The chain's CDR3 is CASRSGGPSLYEQYF. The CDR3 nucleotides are TGTGCCAGTAGGTCAGGGGGCCCTTCTCTCTACGAGCAGTACTTC.

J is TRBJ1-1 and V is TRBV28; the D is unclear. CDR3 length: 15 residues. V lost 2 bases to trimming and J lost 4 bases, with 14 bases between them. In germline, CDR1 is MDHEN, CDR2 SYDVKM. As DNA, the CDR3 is TGTGCCAGCAGTTTAGGTAGCTGGAGCGGCACTGAAGCTTTCTTT. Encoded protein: CASSLGSWSGTEAFF. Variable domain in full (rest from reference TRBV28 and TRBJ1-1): DVKVTQSSRYLVKRTGEKVFLECVQDMDHENMFWYRQDPGLGLRLIYFSYDVKMKEKGDIPEGYSVSREKKERFSLILESASTNQTSMYLCASSLGSWSGTEAFFGQGTRLTVV.

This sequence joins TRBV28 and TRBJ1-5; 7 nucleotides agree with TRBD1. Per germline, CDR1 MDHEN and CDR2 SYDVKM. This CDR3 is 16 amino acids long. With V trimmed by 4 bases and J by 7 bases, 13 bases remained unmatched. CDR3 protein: CASSSTGTAVGQPQHF. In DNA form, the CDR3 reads TGTGCCAGCAGTTCTACCGGGACAGCGGTTGGACAGCCCCAGCATTTT.

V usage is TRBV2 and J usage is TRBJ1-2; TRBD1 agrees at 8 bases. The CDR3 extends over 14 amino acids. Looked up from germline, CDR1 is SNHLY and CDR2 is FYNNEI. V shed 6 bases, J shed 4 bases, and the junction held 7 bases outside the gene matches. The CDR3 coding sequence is TGTGCCAGCAGCCGAGGACAGGGAAGCTATGGCTACACCTTC. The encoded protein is CASSRGQGSYGYTF. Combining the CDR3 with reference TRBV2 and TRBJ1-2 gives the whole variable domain EPEVTQTPSHQVTQMGQEVILRCVPISNHLYFYWYRQILGQKVEFLVSFYNNEISEKSEIFDDQFSVERPDGSNFTLKIRSTKLEDSAMYFCASSRGQGSYGYTFGSGTRLTVV.

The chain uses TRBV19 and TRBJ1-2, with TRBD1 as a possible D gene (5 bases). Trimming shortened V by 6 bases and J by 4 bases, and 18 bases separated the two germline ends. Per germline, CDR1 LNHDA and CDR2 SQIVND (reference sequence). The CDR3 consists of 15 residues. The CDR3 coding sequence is TGTGCCAGTAGCCTTACCGGGGGGGATTCCTATGGCTACACCTTC. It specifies CASSLTGGDSYGYTF.

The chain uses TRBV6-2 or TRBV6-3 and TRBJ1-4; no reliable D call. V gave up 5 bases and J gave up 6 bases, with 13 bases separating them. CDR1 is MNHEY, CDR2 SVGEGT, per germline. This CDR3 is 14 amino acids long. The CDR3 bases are TGTGCCAGCAGTAACCGGGATGGGGATGAAAAACTGTTTTTT. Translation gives CASSNRDGDEKLFF.

CDR3 residues: CAWSKQDNQPQHF. The CDR3, as DNA: TGTGCCTGGAGTAAGCAAGATAATCAGCCCCAGCATTTT. The V gene is TRBV30, the J gene TRBJ1-5; no definite D call. The germline V and J ends were trimmed by 2 bases and 4 bases, with 9 bases remaining between them. CDR3 length equals 13 residues. Germline CDR1 GTSNPN, CDR2 SVGIG (reference sequence). The variable domain in full, with the rest retrieved from reference TRBV30 and TRBJ1-5, is SQTIHQWPATLVQPVGSPLSLECTVEGTSNPNLYWYRQAAGRGLQLLFYSVGIGQISSEVPQNLSASRPQDRQFILSSKKLLLSDSGFYLCAWSKQDNQPQHFGDGTRLSIL.

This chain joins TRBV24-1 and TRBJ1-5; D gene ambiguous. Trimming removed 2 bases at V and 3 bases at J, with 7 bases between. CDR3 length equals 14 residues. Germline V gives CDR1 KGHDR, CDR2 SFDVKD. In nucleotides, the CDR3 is TGTGCCACCAGTGATTCCCAACTCAATCAGCCCCAGCATTTT. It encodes CATSDSQLNQPQHF.

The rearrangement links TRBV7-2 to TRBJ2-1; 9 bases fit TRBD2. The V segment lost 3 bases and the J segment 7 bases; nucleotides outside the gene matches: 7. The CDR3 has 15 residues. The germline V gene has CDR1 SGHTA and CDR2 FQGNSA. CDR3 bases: TGTGCCAGCAGCTTTGGCGGGAGGGCCGGAAATGAGCAGTTCTTC. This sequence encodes CASSFGGRAGNEQFF.

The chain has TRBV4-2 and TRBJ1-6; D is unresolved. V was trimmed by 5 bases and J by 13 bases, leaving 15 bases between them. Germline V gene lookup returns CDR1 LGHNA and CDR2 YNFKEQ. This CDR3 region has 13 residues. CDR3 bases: TGTGCCAGCAGCGCCCGGTTGTCGTTGCCCCTCCACTTT. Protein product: CASSARLSLPLHF.

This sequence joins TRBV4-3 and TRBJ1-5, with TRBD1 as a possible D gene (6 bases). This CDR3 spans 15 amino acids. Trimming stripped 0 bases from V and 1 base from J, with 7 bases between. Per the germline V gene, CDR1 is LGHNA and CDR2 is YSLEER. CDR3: CASSQEDRSNQPQHF. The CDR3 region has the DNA TGCGCCAGCAGCCAAGAGGACAGAAGCAATCAGCCCCAGCATTTT.

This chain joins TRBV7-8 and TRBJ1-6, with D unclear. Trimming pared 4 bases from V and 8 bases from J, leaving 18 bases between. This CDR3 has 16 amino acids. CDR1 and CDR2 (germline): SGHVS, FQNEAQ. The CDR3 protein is CASSSPGAGTDSPLHF. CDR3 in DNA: TGTGCCAGCAGCTCGCCGGGAGCCGGAACGGATTCACCCCTCCACTTT.

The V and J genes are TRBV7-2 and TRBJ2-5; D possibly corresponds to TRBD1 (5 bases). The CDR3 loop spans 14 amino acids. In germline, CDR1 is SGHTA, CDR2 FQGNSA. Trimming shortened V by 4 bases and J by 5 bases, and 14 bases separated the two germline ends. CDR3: CASSSNTGAETQYF. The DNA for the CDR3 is TGTGCCAGCAGCTCAAATACAGGTGCGGAGACCCAGTACTTC. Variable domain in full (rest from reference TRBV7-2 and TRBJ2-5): GAGVSQSPSNKVTEKGKDVELRCDPISGHTALYWYRQSLGQGLEFLIYFQGNSAPDKSGLPSDRFSAERTGGSVSTLTIQRTQQEDSAVYLCASSSNTGAETQYFGPGTRLLVL.

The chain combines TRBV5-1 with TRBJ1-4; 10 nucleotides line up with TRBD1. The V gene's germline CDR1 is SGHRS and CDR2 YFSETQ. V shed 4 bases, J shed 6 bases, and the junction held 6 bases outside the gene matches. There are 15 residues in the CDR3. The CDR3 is CASSATGTGDEKLFF. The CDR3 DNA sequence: TGCGCCAGCAGCGCCACCGGGACAGGGGATGAAAAACTGTTTTTT.